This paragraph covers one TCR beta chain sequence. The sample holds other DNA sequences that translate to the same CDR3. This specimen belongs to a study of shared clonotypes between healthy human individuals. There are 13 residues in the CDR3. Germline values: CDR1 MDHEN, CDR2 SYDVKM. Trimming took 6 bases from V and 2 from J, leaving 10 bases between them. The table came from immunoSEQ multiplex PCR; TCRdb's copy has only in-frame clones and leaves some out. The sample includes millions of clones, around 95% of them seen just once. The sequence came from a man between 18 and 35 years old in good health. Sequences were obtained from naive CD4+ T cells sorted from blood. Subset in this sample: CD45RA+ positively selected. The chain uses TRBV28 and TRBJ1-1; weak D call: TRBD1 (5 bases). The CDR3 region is CASRAGGNTEAFF. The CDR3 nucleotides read TGTGCCAGCAGGGCCGGGGGTAACACTGAAGCTTTCTTT.